This T cell receptor beta chain was recovered during a study of cytomegalovirus exposure and HLA in healthy donors. CDR1 and CDR2 (germline): MNHNS, SASEGT. CDR3 size: 18 residues. The V end lost 4 bases, the J end lost 7 bases, and 26 bases lay between the germline ends. Primers included in the PCR were 60 Vbeta and 13 Jbeta primers. This table comes from immunoSEQ multiplex PCR, and its TCRdb copy is limited to in-frame clones, with some not included. The sample carries 130,000 to 150,000 clones, almost 80% recorded once. The TCR was taken from a woman aged 40-49 years in good health and CMV-seropositive. The sequenced sample consisted of PBMCs. The chain uses TRBV6-1 and TRBJ2-1, with D uncertain. The CDR3 spells CASSGQTLRTQNRNEQFF. The DNA for the CDR3 is TGTGCCAGCAGTGGTCAGACACTCCGTACACAAAATCGTAATGAGCAGTTCTTC.